The text below deals with one TCR beta chain. Its antigen is unknown. The sample is drawn from a study of response to subunit inactivated influenza vaccine. The CDR3 spans 17 residues. The junction had 10 bases not matched to a gene; V was cut back by 4 bases and J by 7 bases. In germline, CDR1 is LGHDT, CDR2 YNNKEL (reference sequence). Study conclusions and caveats: The authors proposed limited new T cell recruitment per seasonal influenza vaccination.

Each CDR3 protein gets one entry after TCRdb re-called the RT-PCR reads with MiXCR. The sample comprises 500,000 to 600,000 distinct CDR3 sequences, 14% of which are singletons, and 11% rests with the top ten. Sample: PBMCs from blood, taken about 11 days after vaccination. V usage is TRBV3-1 and J usage is TRBJ2-1; the match to TRBD2 covers 13 bases. The receptor comes from a man aged 45-65 years who received an inactivated influenza vaccine. The CDR3 is CASSPRGGLAGRNEQFF. Written as DNA, the CDR3 is TGTGCCAGCAGCCCCCGGGGGGGACTAGCGGGAAGGAATGAGCAGTTCTTC.